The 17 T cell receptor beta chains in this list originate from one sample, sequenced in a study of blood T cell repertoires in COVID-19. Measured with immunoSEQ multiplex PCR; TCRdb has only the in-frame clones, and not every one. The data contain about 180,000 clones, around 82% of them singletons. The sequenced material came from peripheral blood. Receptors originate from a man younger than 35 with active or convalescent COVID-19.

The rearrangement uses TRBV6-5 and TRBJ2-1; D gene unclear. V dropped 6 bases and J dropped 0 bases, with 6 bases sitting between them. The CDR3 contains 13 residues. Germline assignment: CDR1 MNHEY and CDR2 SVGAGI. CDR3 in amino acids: CASRQSSYNEQFF. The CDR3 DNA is TGTGCCAGCAGACAGAGCTCCTACAATGAGCAGTTCTTC.

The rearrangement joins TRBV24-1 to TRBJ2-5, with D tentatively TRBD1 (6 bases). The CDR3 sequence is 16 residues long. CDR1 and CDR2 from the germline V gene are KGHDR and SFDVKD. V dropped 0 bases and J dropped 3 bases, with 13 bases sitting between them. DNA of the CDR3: TGTGCCACCAGTGATTTGCATCGATACAGGGAAGAGACCCAGTACTTC. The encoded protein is CATSDLHRYREETQYF.

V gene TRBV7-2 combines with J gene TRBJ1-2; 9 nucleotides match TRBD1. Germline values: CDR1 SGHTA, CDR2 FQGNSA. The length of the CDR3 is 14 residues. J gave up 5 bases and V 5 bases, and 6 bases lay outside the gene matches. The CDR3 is CASSEGQGRYGYTF. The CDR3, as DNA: TGTGCCAGCAGCGAAGGACAGGGGCGATATGGCTACACCTTC.

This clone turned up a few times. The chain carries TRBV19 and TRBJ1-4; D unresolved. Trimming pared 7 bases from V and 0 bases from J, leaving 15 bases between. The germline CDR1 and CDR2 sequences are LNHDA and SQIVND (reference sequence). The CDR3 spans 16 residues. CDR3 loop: CASTTAGKTTNEKLFF. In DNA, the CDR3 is TGTGCCAGTACCACTGCCGGGAAGACAACTAATGAAAAACTGTTTTTT.

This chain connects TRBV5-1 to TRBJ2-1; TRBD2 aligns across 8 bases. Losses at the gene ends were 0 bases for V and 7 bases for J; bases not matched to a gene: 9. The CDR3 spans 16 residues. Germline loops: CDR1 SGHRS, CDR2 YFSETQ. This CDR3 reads CASSLAGSGDSNEQFF. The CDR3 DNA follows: TGCGCCAGCAGCTTGGCCGGTAGCGGGGACTCGAATGAGCAGTTCTTC.

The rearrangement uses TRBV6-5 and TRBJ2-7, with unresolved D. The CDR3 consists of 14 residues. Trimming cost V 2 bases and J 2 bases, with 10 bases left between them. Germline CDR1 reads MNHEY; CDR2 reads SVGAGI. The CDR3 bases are TGTGCCAGCAGTTACCGGAGAGAGGCCTACGAGCAGTACTTC. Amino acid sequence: CASSYRREAYEQYF.

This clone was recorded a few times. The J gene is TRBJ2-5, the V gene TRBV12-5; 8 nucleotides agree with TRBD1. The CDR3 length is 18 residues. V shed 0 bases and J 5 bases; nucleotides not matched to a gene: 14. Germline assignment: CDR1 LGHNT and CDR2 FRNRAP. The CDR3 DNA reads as TGTGCTAGTGGTTTGGTAAGGGACGGACAGGGTATAAGGGAGACCCAGTACTTC. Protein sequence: CASGLVRDGQGIRETQYF.

CDR3 nucleotide sequence: TGTGCCAGCTCACCACGGGGGCGCGGGAACACTGAAGCTTTCTTT. This codes for CASSPRGRGNTEAFF. This chain uses TRBV18 with TRBJ1-1, with TRBD1 as a possible D gene (6 bases). Germline CDR1 and CDR2: KGHSH and LQKENI. There are 15 residues in the CDR3. Trimming removed 1 base from V and 1 base from J, with 10 bases in between.

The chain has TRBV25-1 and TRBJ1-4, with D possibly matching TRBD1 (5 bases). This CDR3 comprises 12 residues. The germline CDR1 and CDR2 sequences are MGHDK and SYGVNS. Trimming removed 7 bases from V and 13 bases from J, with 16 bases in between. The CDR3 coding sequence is TGTGCCAGCACCCCTGGGGGGGGAGGACTGTTTTTT. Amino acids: CASTPGGGGLFF.

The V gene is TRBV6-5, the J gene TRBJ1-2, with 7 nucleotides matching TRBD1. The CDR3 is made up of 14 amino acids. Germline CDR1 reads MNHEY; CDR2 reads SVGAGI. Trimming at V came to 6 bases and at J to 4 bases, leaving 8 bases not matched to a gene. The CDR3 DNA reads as TGTGCCAGCAGCAAGGGGGCCAGGGGCTATGGCTACACCTTC. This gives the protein CASSKGARGYGYTF.

Written as DNA, the CDR3 is TGTGCCAGCAGCTTGCCAGGACAGGGGGACTATGGCTACACCTTC. Amino acid sequence: CASSLPGQGDYGYTF. V usage is TRBV5-4 and J usage is TRBJ1-2; TRBD1 matches 10 bases. V shed 1 base, J shed 3 bases, and the junction held 3 bases outside the gene matches. The CDR3 is 15 amino acids. CDR1 SGHNT and CDR2 YYREEE come from the germline V gene (reference sequence).

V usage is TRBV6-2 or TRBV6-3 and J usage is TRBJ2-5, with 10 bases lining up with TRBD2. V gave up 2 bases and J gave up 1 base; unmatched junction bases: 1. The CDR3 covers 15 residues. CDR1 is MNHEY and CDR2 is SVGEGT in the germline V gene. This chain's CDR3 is CASSYPSGGQETQYF. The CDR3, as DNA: TGTGCCAGCAGTTACCCTAGCGGGGGCCAAGAGACCCAGTACTTC.

CDR3 bases: TGTGCCAGCAGTTTTTTGGCGGGGAATGAAAAACTGTTTTTT. Its protein is CASSFLAGNEKLFF. The chain combines TRBV28 with TRBJ1-4; no definite D call. This CDR3 is built from 14 residues. Germline values: CDR1 MDHEN, CDR2 SYDVKM. Trimming left V 3 bases short and J 5 bases short, with 10 bases between. The complete variable domain, with remaining parts taken from reference TRBV28 and TRBJ1-4, reads DVKVTQSSRYLVKRTGEKVFLECVQDMDHENMFWYRQDPGLGLRLIYFSYDVKMKEKGDIPEGYSVSREKKERFSLILESASTNQTSMYLCASSFLAGNEKLFFGSGTQLSVL.

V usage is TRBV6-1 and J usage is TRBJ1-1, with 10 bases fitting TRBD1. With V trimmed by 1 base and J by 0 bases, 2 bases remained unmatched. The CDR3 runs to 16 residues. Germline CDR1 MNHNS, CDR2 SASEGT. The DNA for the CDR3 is TGTGCCAGCAGTGAAGGACAGGGGGCGGTGAACACTGAAGCTTTCTTT. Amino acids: CASSEGQGAVNTEAFF.

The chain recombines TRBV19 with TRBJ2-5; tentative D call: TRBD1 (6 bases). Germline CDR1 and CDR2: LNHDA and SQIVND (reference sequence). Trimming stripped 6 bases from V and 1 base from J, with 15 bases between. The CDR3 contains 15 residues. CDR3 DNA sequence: TGTGCCAGTAGCCCGCGGGCAGGGGCCCAAGAGACCCAGTACTTC. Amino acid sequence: CASSPRAGAQETQYF.

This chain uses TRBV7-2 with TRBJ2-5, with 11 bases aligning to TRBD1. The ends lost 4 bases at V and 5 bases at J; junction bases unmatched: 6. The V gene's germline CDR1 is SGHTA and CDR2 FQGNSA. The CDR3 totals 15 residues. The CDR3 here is CASSYGTGGTETQYF. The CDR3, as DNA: TGTGCCAGCAGCTACGGGACAGGGGGGACGGAGACCCAGTACTTC.

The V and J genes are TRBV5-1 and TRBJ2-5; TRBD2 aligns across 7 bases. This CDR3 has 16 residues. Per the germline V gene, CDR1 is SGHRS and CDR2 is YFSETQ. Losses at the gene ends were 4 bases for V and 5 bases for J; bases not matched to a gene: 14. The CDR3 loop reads CASSPFPSGGRETQYF. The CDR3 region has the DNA TGCGCCAGCAGCCCCTTCCCTAGCGGCGGGCGGGAGACCCAGTACTTC.